The clone carrying this TCR beta chain was observed a few times. Its antigen is currently unknown. Authors' processing steps: A papillary thyroid cancer distant-metastasis classifier was built from CDR3 differences across clinicopathological groups. TCRdb re-called the PCR reads via MiXCR. TCRdb's processing, not the study's, gives the V and J calls here. The table includes about 7,900 clones, 26% detected once. This entry is derived from a study of metastatic and nonmetastatic thyroid tumors. At the level of the study: Both malignant and benign thyroid patients supplied peripheral blood and tumor or nodule tissue samples, across which the repertoires of these patients were then compared. Broader study findings: When malignant thyroid tumors were compared with benign nodules, TCR beta diversity was reportedly significantly higher in the malignant tumors. This held in both blood and tumor samples.

This CDR3 region has 14 residues. CDR1 KGHDR and CDR2 SFDVKD come from the germline V gene. Trimming took 3 bases from V and 5 from J; bases not matched to a gene: 5. Thyroid surgery was performed in patients who had received no treatment beforehand. This receptor was taken from a female donor with papillary thyroid cancer or a benign thyroid nodule (not recorded which). Some clones in this sample may be carry-over from other donors' samples. The sequenced sample consisted of adjacent normal tissue. The chain uses TRBV24-1 and TRBJ2-7; 8 nucleotides match TRBD1. CDR3 DNA: TGTGCCACCAGTGATCCGGGACAGGCCCACGAGCAGTACTTC. Its protein is CATSDPGQAHEQYF.